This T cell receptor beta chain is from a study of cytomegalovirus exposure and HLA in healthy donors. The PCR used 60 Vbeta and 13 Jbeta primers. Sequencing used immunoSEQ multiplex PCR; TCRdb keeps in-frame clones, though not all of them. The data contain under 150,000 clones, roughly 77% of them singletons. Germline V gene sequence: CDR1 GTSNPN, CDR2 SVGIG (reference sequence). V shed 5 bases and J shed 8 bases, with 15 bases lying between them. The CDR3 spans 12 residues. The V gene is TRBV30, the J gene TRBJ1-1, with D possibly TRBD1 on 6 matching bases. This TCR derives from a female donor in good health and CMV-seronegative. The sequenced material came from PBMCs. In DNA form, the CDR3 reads TGTGCCTGGGCCCAGGGGCCGATCGAAGCTTTCTTT. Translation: CAWAQGPIEAFF.